These T cell receptor beta chains were read from a single sample in a study. MiXCR, run by TCRdb on the 5' RACE reads, gives a single entry per CDR3 protein. This sample has approximately 60,000 distinct CDR3 sequences, with about 28% found just once. Sequencing input: tumor-infiltrating memory CD4+ T cells sorted from the breast tumor. These receptors were taken from a female donor with breast cancer. Both conserved end residues are part of each CDR3. D genes are given only for firm matches. The size field is filled for only some rows; it gives once, few, many or a size class.

few	TRBV11-2	.	TRBJ2-3	TGTGCCAGCAGCTTAGGGGGGTTCCAGGCAGATACGCAGTATTTT	CASSLGGFQADTQYF
.	TRBV5-1	TRBD2	TRBJ2-1	TGCGCCAGCAGCTTAGCGGGGCGGGAGTACAATGAGCAGTTCTTC	CASSLAGREYNEQFF
.	TRBV6-1	.	TRBJ1-1	TGTGCCAGCAGTGAAGCGTATAGGAACACTGAAGCTTTCTTT	CASSEAYRNTEAFF
few	TRBV5-1	TRBD1	TRBJ1-1	TGCGCCAGCAGCTTGCAAACAGGGGGCAATGAAGCTTTCTTT	CASSLQTGGNEAFF
.	TRBV28	TRBD2	TRBJ2-1	TGTGCCAGCAGTTTGGCGGGAGGATTGAGCTCCTACAATGAGCAGTTCTTC	CASSLAGGLSSYNEQFF
.	TRBV6-6	TRBD1	TRBJ1-1	TGTGCCAGCAGTTACTCGCACGACAGGGGAGGAGCTTTCTTT	CASSYSHDRGGAFF
few	TRBV5-1	.	TRBJ1-1	TGCGCCAGCAGCTGGCAGGGCACTGAAGCTTTCTTT	CASSWQGTEAFF
.	TRBV28	.	TRBJ1-4	TGTGCCAGCAGCTCGCCTCTGCCAGGCCTGAACGAAAAACTGTTTTTT	CASSSPLPGLNEKLFF
few	TRBV27	TRBD1	TRBJ1-2	TGTGCCAGCAGTCGCCTCAGGGGGCGTTCCAACTATGGCTACACCTTC	CASSRLRGRSNYGYTF
few	TRBV28	TRBD1	TRBJ1-2	TGTGCCAGCAGTTTATCTTTTATGTGGCAGGGGGACTATGGCTACACCTTC	CASSLSFMWQGDYGYTF